Below are 9 T cell receptor beta chains sequenced from a single sample in a study of identical twins. TCRdb re-analysed the 5' RACE reads in MiXCR, keeping a single row per CDR3 protein. This table holds over 550,000 distinct CDR3 sequences, just over 7% found once. These data were likewise used in another study, on yellow fever vaccine responses in identical twins.

Material: PBMCs. Receptors were obtained from a woman between 18 and 29 years old in good health.

The V and J genes are TRBV19 and TRBJ2-7; 9 bases are shared with TRBD1. Losses at the gene ends were 5 bases for V and 1 base for J; bases not matched to a gene: 6. CDR3 length: 15 amino acids. Germline V gives CDR1 LNHDA, CDR2 SQIVND (reference sequence). The CDR3 sequence: CASSEDRGSSYEQYV. The CDR3 bases are TGTGCCAGTAGTGAGGACAGGGGAAGTTCCTACGAGCAGTACGTC.

V is TRBV20-1 and J is TRBJ1-5, with 7 bases that match TRBD1. Germline V CDR1 and CDR2: DFQATT, SNEGSKA (reference sequence). The CDR3 is 15 amino acids. Trimming at V came to 4 bases and at J to 2 bases, leaving 8 bases not matched to a gene. The DNA of the CDR3 is TGCAGTGCTAAACAGGGGACCGGACGCAATCAGCCCCAGCATTTT. It is translated as CSAKQGTGRNQPQHF.

This clonotype has a count of ten or more. The rearrangement uses TRBV28 and TRBJ2-7, with 9 positions matching TRBD2. Losses at the gene ends were 1 base for V and 4 bases for J; bases not matched to a gene: 5. Germline V gene data show CDR1 as MDHEN and CDR2 as SYDVKM. The CDR3 runs to 15 residues. The DNA of the CDR3 is TGTGCCAGCAGTTTATTATCTAGCGGGAAATACGAGCAGTACTTC. Translation: CASSLLSSGKYEQYF.

J is TRBJ1-2 and V is TRBV7-2; 8 bases are shared with TRBD1. The CDR3 has 15 residues. V lost 5 bases to trimming and J lost 7 bases; unmatched junction nucleotides: 12. Germline V gene data show CDR1 as SGHTA and CDR2 as FQGNSA. The CDR3 DNA is TGTGCCAGCAGCGCAGGGGGCGGATCCATGGGTGGCTACACCTTC. It encodes CASSAGGGSMGGYTF. Full variable domain (outside the CDR3, taken from reference TRBV7-2 and TRBJ1-2): GAGVSQSPSNKVTEKGKDVELRCDPISGHTALYWYRQSLGQGLEFLIYFQGNSAPDKSGLPSDRFSAERTGGSVSTLTIQRTQQEDSAVYLCASSAGGGSMGGYTFGSGTRLTVV.

V and J are TRBV28 and TRBJ1-6; D remains ambiguous. Germline-derived CDR1 and CDR2 are MDHEN and SYDVKM. Between the trimmed V and J ends, which lost 2 bases and 9 bases, there was a span of 5 bases. The CDR3 loop spans 12 amino acids. The CDR3 coding sequence is TGTGCCAGCAGTTTAAGGTCTTCACCCCTCCACTTT. As protein: CASSLRSSPLHF.

The CDR3, as DNA: TGTGCCAGCAGCTTACTTTTGGGAGCGAGGGCCGGGGAGCTGTTTTTT. Translation gives CASSLLLGARAGELFF. The V call is TRBV7-9, the J call TRBJ2-2; possible D gene TRBD2, 5 bases. V lost 2 bases, J lost 6 bases, and 16 bases lay in between. The CDR3 runs 16 residues. Germline V CDR1 and CDR2: SEHNR, FQNEAQ (reference sequence). The entire variable domain, with the rest obtained from reference TRBV7-9 and TRBJ2-2, is as follows: DTGVSQNPRHKITKRGQNVTFRCDPISEHNRLYWYRQTLGQGPEFLTYFQNEAQLEKSRLLSDRFSAERPKGSFSTLEIQRTEQGDSAMYLCASSLLLGARAGELFFGEGSRLTVL.

This clonotype was picked up a small number of times. The genes are TRBV7-9 and TRBJ1-2; D remains unclear. The germline V gene has CDR1 SEHNR and CDR2 FQNEAQ (reference sequence). The CDR3 loop spans 14 amino acids. V lost 0 bases to trimming and J lost 5 bases, with 10 bases between them. The CDR3 is CASSLASAGYGYTF. The CDR3 DNA is TGTGCCAGCAGCTTAGCGAGTGCGGGATATGGCTACACCTTC.

This clonotype was seen at least ten times. The V and J genes are TRBV7-9 and TRBJ2-2, with unresolved D. V gave up 1 base and J gave up 3 bases, with 9 bases separating them. In germline, CDR1 is SEHNR, CDR2 FQNEAQ (reference sequence). There are 15 residues in the CDR3. The CDR3 sequence: CASSLGSVYTGELFF. The CDR3 DNA reads as TGTGCCAGCAGCTTAGGGTCGGTCTACACCGGGGAGCTGTTTTTT.

The count of this clonotype is one. The chain is built from TRBV5-1 and TRBJ2-5; 13 bases map to TRBD2. V lost 3 bases, J lost 0 bases, and 2 bases stayed unmatched. Germline V gene lookup returns CDR1 SGHRS and CDR2 YFSETQ. The CDR3 runs 16 residues. The CDR3 region is CASSSGLAGDQETQYF. As DNA, the CDR3 is TGCGCCAGCAGCTCCGGACTAGCGGGGGACCAAGAGACCCAGTACTTC.